This T cell receptor beta chain emerged from a study of T cell responses to AZD1222 COVID-19 vaccine. Broader study findings: Spike was spanned by vaccine-associated CD4 TCRs, with dominance at 160-218 and 743-854. Recipients of AZD1222 seropositive at baseline numbered only 5 to 7. White British ancestry dominated among donors, who included more females, and clonal diversity was possibly underestimated. Only after the peak T cell response were repertoires sampled.

V was cut by 4 bases and J by 5 bases, with 8 bases left in between. This CDR3 has 11 residues. CDR1 and CDR2 from the germline V gene are GTSNPN and SVGIG (reference sequence). Assay: immunoSEQ multiplex PCR; the TCRdb copy retains only in-frame clones and omits some. Of approximately 190,000 clones listed, 85% to 95% are singletons. Turning to this clone: Its antigen is not identified.

Sequencing was performed on peripheral blood, taken 28 days after the second AZD1222 dose. The clonotype was recovered from an adult who received the AZD1222 COVID-19 vaccine. The chain recombines TRBV30 with TRBJ1-1; D is ambiguous. In DNA, the CDR3 is TGTGCCTGGACAACCGGGACTGAAGCTTTCTTT. It is translated as CAWTTGTEAFF.